Listed here are 31 T cell receptor beta chains from one sample, sequenced in a study of T cell changes during pregnancy in multiple sclerosis. Libraries were prepared by immunoSEQ multiplex PCR; TCRdb keeps only in-frame clonotypes and omits some of them. The sample records around 67,000 clones, 90% being singletons. The source material was peripheral blood, sampled after pregnancy. The receptors were gathered from a female donor in good health, enrolled as a control in a pregnancy study.

DNA of the CDR3: TGTGCCAGCAGTCGAGGACAGGCACCGACCTACGAGCAGTACTTC. Translating gives CASSRGQAPTYEQYF. The chain carries TRBV11-2 and TRBJ2-7, with 7 nucleotides matching TRBD1. Germline CDR1 reads SGHAT; CDR2 reads FQNNGV. Germline trimming cut 6 bases from V and 2 bases from J; bases unmatched to any gene: 10. This CDR3 is built from 15 residues. Full variable domain (missing parts from reference TRBV11-2 and TRBJ2-7): EAGVAQSPRYKIIEKRQSVAFWCNPISGHATLYWYQQILGQGPKLLIQFQNNGVVDDSQLPKDRFSAERLKGVDSTLKIQPAKLEDSAVYLCASSRGQAPTYEQYFGPGTRLTVT.

This chain links TRBV5-4 with TRBJ2-4; D is perhaps TRBD1 (5 bases). The CDR3 extends over 13 amino acids. Germline V gene data show CDR1 as SGHNT and CDR2 as YYREEE (reference sequence). The V end was cut by 4 bases, the J end by 9 bases, with 14 bases between. The CDR3: CASSPDTASIQYF. The CDR3 nucleotides are TGTGCCAGCAGCCCGGACACGGCGAGCATTCAGTACTTC.

The chain has TRBV9 and TRBJ2-7; the match to TRBD1 covers 7 bases. V trimming: 4 bases; J trimming: 3 bases; junction bases outside the gene matches: 16. The CDR3 has 17 residues. Per the germline V gene, CDR1 is SGDLS and CDR2 is YYNGEE. CDR3 in DNA: TGTGCCAGCAGCCCCCTCCTGGGGGCAGGGGGAAGCTACGAGCAGTACTTC. It yields the protein CASSPLLGAGGSYEQYF.

The rearrangement joins TRBV27 to TRBJ2-7; TRBD2 agrees at 11 bases. Germline assignment: CDR1 MNHEY and CDR2 SMNVEV (reference sequence). This CDR3 contains 16 residues. The ends lost 4 bases at V and 1 base at J; junction bases unmatched: 6. CDR3 region: CASSSSLAGESYEQYF. In nucleotides, the CDR3 is TGTGCCAGCAGTTCCTCACTAGCGGGAGAGTCCTACGAGCAGTACTTC.

J is TRBJ2-7 and V is TRBV2; 11 nucleotides line up with TRBD1. V shed 8 bases, J shed 2 bases, and the junction held 8 bases outside the gene matches. The CDR3 is 15 amino acids. The V gene's germline CDR1 is SNHLY and CDR2 FYNNEI. The CDR3: CASGIPGQGAYEQYF. In nucleotides, the CDR3 is TGTGCCAGCGGAATTCCGGGACAGGGGGCCTACGAGCAGTACTTC.

The chain recombines TRBV7-2 with TRBJ1-2; TRBD1 aligns across 7 bases. This CDR3 is 15 amino acids long. The germline V gene has CDR1 SGHTA and CDR2 FQGNSA. J lost 4 bases, V lost 5 bases, and 10 bases had no gene match. The CDR3 DNA reads as TGTGCCAGCAGCCCCGGGGGGGGACAGATCTATGGCTACACCTTC. This translates into CASSPGGGQIYGYTF. Looking up the rest from reference TRBV7-2 and TRBJ1-2 gives the full variable domain: GAGVSQSPSNKVTEKGKDVELRCDPISGHTALYWYRQSLGQGLEFLIYFQGNSAPDKSGLPSDRFSAERTGGSVSTLTIQRTQQEDSAVYLCASSPGGGQIYGYTFGSGTRLTVV.

This clone was counted a single time. The chain has TRBV6-6 and TRBJ1-4; perhaps TRBD1 as D (6 bases). The length of the CDR3 is 14 residues. Germline V gene data show CDR1 as MNHNY and CDR2 as SVGAGI (reference sequence). With 6 bases removed from V and 0 bases from J, the gap between germline ends came to 8 bases. The CDR3 nucleotides read TGTGCCAGCAGGACAGGATCAACTAATGAAAAACTGTTTTTT. Its protein is CASRTGSTNEKLFF.

The gene calls are TRBV10-2 and TRBJ2-7, with TRBD2 matching over 8 bases. Trimming took 2 bases from V and 1 from J; bases not matched to a gene: 13. CDR1 is WSHSY and CDR2 is SAAADI in the germline V gene. This CDR3 has 18 amino acids. CDR3 residues: CASSEGLAGKGRSYEQYF. DNA of the CDR3: TGCGCCAGCAGTGAGGGACTAGCAGGAAAGGGAAGGTCCTACGAGCAGTACTTC.

The chain joins TRBV7-2 to TRBJ1-1, with 7 bases identical to TRBD1. Per the germline V gene, CDR1 is SGHTA and CDR2 is FQGNSA. Germline trimming cut 3 bases from V and 4 bases from J; bases unmatched to any gene: 5. The CDR3 runs 14 residues. CDR3: CASSFTQGRTEAFF. CDR3 sequence (DNA): TGTGCCAGCAGCTTCACACAGGGGCGCACTGAAGCTTTCTTT.

The CDR3 spells CASNGQGSEAFF. CDR3 DNA sequence: TGCGCCAGCAACGGACAGGGATCCGAAGCTTTCTTT. This rearrangement joins TRBV5-1 to TRBJ1-1, with 8 bases matching TRBD1. Germline CDR1 reads SGHRS; CDR2 reads YFSETQ. Trimming at V came to 6 bases and at J to 8 bases, leaving 6 bases not matched to a gene. The CDR3 covers 12 residues.

This chain joins TRBV2 and TRBJ2-2, with 8 bases lining up with TRBD1. CDR1 is SNHLY and CDR2 is FYNNEI in the germline V gene. The CDR3 loop spans 16 amino acids. The ends lost 5 bases at V and 2 bases at J; junction bases unmatched: 7. CDR3 sequence (DNA): TGTGCCAGCAGTCCTGGACAGGGCGGCAACACCGGGGAGCTGTTTTTT. It specifies CASSPGQGGNTGELFF.

V usage is TRBV18 and J usage is TRBJ1-2, with 7 bases fitting TRBD1. The CDR3 spans 15 residues. Germline assignment: CDR1 KGHSH and CDR2 LQKENI. The V segment lost 1 base and the J segment 3 bases; nucleotides outside the gene matches: 5. CDR3 bases: TGTGCCAGCTCACCACGGACAGGCTTTGACTATGGCTACACCTTC. This translates into CASSPRTGFDYGYTF.

The chain couples TRBV6-5 to TRBJ1-1; no reliable D call. Germline V CDR1 and CDR2: MNHEY, SVGAGI. The CDR3 totals 14 residues. V was shortened by 2 bases and J by 1 base, with 8 bases between the two germline ends. The chain's CDR3 is CASSYGAQNTEAFF. DNA of the CDR3: TGTGCCAGCAGTTACGGAGCCCAGAACACTGAAGCTTTCTTT.

The gene calls are TRBV18 and TRBJ2-7, with 8 bases identical to TRBD2. J gave up 2 bases and V 4 bases, and 7 bases lay outside the gene matches. The CDR3 has 15 amino acids. CDR1 KGHSH and CDR2 LQKENI come from the germline V gene. CDR3 in amino acids: CASSLGAGETYEQYF. CDR3 nucleotide sequence: TGTGCCAGCTCACTGGGAGCGGGAGAGACCTACGAGCAGTACTTC.

In nucleotides, the CDR3 is TGTGCCAGCAGCCTGACGCAGGAAAACTATGGCTACACCTTC. It yields the protein CASSLTQENYGYTF. V and J are TRBV11-1 and TRBJ1-2; no definite D call. The ends were cut back, 5 bases at V and 2 bases at J, with 12 bases in the middle. CDR3 length: 14 residues. The germline V gene has CDR1 SGHAT and CDR2 FQDESV (reference sequence).

V gene TRBV25-1 combines with J gene TRBJ1-2, with 7 bases aligning to TRBD1. Germline CDR1 MGHDK, CDR2 SYGVNS. V shed 4 bases and J 0 bases; nucleotides not matched to a gene: 5. The CDR3 has 15 amino acids. CDR3 protein: CASSAGQIANYGYTF. For the CDR3, the DNA is TGTGCCAGCAGTGCGGGACAGATTGCTAACTATGGCTACACCTTC.

The genes are TRBV5-1 and TRBJ2-2, with D possibly being TRBD2 (5 bases). V was cut by 4 bases and J by 1 base, with 8 bases left in between. Looked up from germline, CDR1 is SGHRS and CDR2 is YFSETQ. The CDR3 has 14 amino acids. CDR3 coding DNA: TGCGCCAGCAGCCAACTAGAGAACACCGGGGAGCTGTTTTTT. Protein: CASSQLENTGELFF.

The gene calls are TRBV6-1 and TRBJ2-7; 7 nucleotides match TRBD1. CDR3 length: 13 amino acids. With V trimmed by 5 bases and J by 2 bases, 3 bases remained unmatched. Germline assignment: CDR1 MNHNS and CDR2 SASEGT. As DNA, the CDR3 is TGTGCCAGCAGTCGACAGGGCCCCTACGAGCAGTACTTC. This gives the protein CASSRQGPYEQYF.

CDR3 protein: CASSLPPGLAGEGGSYNEQFF. The CDR3 region has the DNA TGTGCCAGCAGTTTGCCTCCGGGACTAGCGGGAGAAGGGGGCTCCTACAATGAGCAGTTCTTC. This chain connects TRBV27 to TRBJ2-1; the match to TRBD2 covers 14 bases. The CDR3 has 21 residues. Germline lookup yields CDR1 MNHEY and CDR2 SMNVEV (reference sequence). After removal of 3 bases from V and 0 bases from J, the junction contained 13 bases not matched to a gene.

This sequence joins TRBV10-3 and TRBJ1-5, with TRBD1 as a possible D gene (6 bases). Germline V gene lookup returns CDR1 ENHRY and CDR2 SYGVKD. V was cut by 7 bases and J by 5 bases, with 12 bases left in between. This CDR3 has 13 residues. The DNA for the CDR3 is TGTGCCATCAATGGGGGCACGGATCAGCCCCAGCATTTT. It yields the protein CAINGGTDQPQHF.

The V call is TRBV10-3, the J call TRBJ1-3; the D is unclear. Deletions cut 3 bases from V and 3 bases from J, with 15 bases between. In germline, CDR1 is ENHRY, CDR2 SYGVKD. The CDR3 loop spans 16 amino acids. Here the CDR3 reads CAISEGGGSDGNTIYF. CDR3 nucleotide sequence: TGTGCCATCAGTGAAGGTGGTGGCAGCGATGGAAACACCATATATTTT.

This rearrangement joins TRBV6-5 to TRBJ2-7; tentative D call: TRBD1 (5 bases). This CDR3 contains 14 residues. Between the trimmed V and J ends, which lost 0 bases and 2 bases, there was a span of 8 bases. Germline CDR1 MNHEY, CDR2 SVGAGI. The DNA of the CDR3 is TGTGCCAGCAGTTACTCCCAGGGTACCTACGAGCAGTACTTC. As protein: CASSYSQGTYEQYF.

CDR3 sequence: CASSQEAQGREQYF. Written as DNA, the CDR3 is TGCGCCAGCAGCCAAGAGGCGCAGGGCAGGGAGCAGTACTTC. The chain recombines TRBV4-1 with TRBJ2-7; possibly TRBD1 for D (5 bases). The germline V gene has CDR1 MGHRA and CDR2 YSYEKL. The CDR3 is 14 residues long. The V and J ends lost 0 bases and 7 bases respectively, with 13 bases between them.

The gene calls are TRBV18 and TRBJ1-5; 7 nucleotides match TRBD1. This CDR3 has 17 amino acids. Germline V gives CDR1 KGHSH, CDR2 LQKENI. V lost 4 bases to trimming and J lost 6 bases; unmatched junction nucleotides: 15. This CDR3 is CASSRPGQPLSGQPQHF. The CDR3 DNA reads as TGTGCCAGCTCACGCCCGGGACAGCCCCTCTCGGGTCAGCCCCAGCATTTT.

The V call is TRBV6-6, the J call TRBJ2-7, with D perhaps matching TRBD2 (6 bases). The V gene lost 5 bases and the J gene lost 7 bases, with 18 bases spanning the gap. This CDR3 contains 14 residues. In germline, CDR1 is MNHNY, CDR2 SVGAGI (reference sequence). The CDR3 DNA sequence: TGTGCCAGCAGTAGGCTAGGCGGGGTTGGAGAGCAGTACTTC. This sequence encodes CASSRLGGVGEQYF.

This chain uses TRBV30 with TRBJ1-1; D remains ambiguous. This CDR3 region has 11 residues. V lost 5 bases and J lost 10, with 14 bases in between. From germline, CDR1 is GTSNPN and CDR2 SVGIG (reference sequence). The CDR3 nucleotides are TGTGCCTGGGTCCCCGGGTTAGGAGCTTTCTTT. Its protein product is CAWVPGLGAFF.

The chain uses TRBV18 and TRBJ1-1, with no clear D. The CDR3 is made up of 16 amino acids. Germline CDR1 KGHSH, CDR2 LQKENI. Trimming removed 2 bases from V and 4 bases from J, with 17 bases in between. The CDR3 sequence: CASSPTFLKAGTEAFF. Written as DNA, the CDR3 is TGTGCCAGCTCACCAACTTTTTTGAAGGCGGGCACTGAAGCTTTCTTT.

The chain carries TRBV4-3 and TRBJ1-6; D call uncertain. Germline CDR1 LGHNA, CDR2 YSLEER. Trimming took 4 bases from V and 8 from J, leaving 15 bases between them. This CDR3 spans 15 amino acids. DNA for the CDR3: TGCGCCAGCAGCCCGGGGTTGGATTGGGATTCACCCCTCCACTTT. Protein product: CASSPGLDWDSPLHF.

The rearrangement links TRBV7-2 to TRBJ2-7; 10 positions agree with TRBD2. J lost 12 bases, V lost 5 bases, and 10 bases had no gene match. The CDR3 totals 13 residues. Germline V lookup: CDR1 SGHTA, CDR2 FQGNSA. CDR3 coding DNA: TGTGCCAGCAGCACCTCTAGCGGGAGCAAGCCGTACTTC. It encodes CASSTSSGSKPYF.

A single count supports this clone. The chain uses TRBV13 and TRBJ2-4, with TRBD1 matching 7 bases. V was pared by 4 bases and J by 8 bases, with 5 bases of the junction left unmatched. Germline V CDR1 and CDR2: PRHDT, FYEKMQ (reference sequence). CDR3 length: 13 amino acids. Written as DNA, the CDR3 is TGTGCCAGCAGCTACGGGACAGAGGACATTCAGTACTTC. Its protein product is CASSYGTEDIQYF.

V is TRBV5-5 and J is TRBJ1-1; perhaps TRBD1 as D (5 bases). Germline V gene data show CDR1 as SGHKS and CDR2 as YYEKEE (reference sequence). V lost 1 base to trimming and J lost 8 bases, with 9 bases between them. The CDR3 spans 12 residues. CDR3 sequence (DNA): TGTGCCAGCAGCTTGAACCAGGGCGAAGCTTTCTTT. Translated: CASSLNQGEAFF.